The next 12 T cell receptor beta chains were all read from a single sample in a study of blood T cells in healthy people across ages. For the second PCR, which ran for about 6 to 12 cycles, a sample-barcoded 5' primer and a J-beta primer mix were used. TCRdb redid the calling of the 5' RACE reads with MiXCR, one entry per CDR3 protein. The sample has hundreds of thousands of distinct CDR3 sequences; roughly 44% are singletons. Source material: blood. These receptors were obtained from a woman aged 55-69 years in good health.

This clonotype was found many times. The chain is built from TRBV20-1 and TRBJ2-1; 7 bases line up with TRBD2. Germline V gene lookup returns CDR1 DFQATT and CDR2 SNEGSKA (reference sequence). This CDR3 comprises 17 residues. The V gene end was trimmed by 5 bases and the J gene end by 5 bases; junction bases not matched to a gene: 18. CDR3 in amino acids: CSARGGPGWDRDNEQFF. In DNA, the CDR3 is TGCAGTGCTCGCGGGGGACCAGGTTGGGATCGCGACAATGAGCAGTTCTTC.

This clonotype occurred a few times. The V and J genes are TRBV7-9 and TRBJ2-5; D call uncertain. The CDR3 covers 13 residues. Trimming took off 1 base at V and 3 bases at J, with 6 bases between the two ends. The V gene's germline CDR1 is SEHNR and CDR2 FQNEAQ (reference sequence). This CDR3 reads CASSLDPKETQYF. CDR3 coding DNA: TGTGCCAGCAGCTTAGACCCCAAAGAGACCCAGTACTTC.

This sequence joins TRBV10-3 and TRBJ2-4; D possibly corresponds to TRBD2 (5 bases). Germline V gene lookup returns CDR1 ENHRY and CDR2 SYGVKD. The CDR3 is made up of 12 amino acids. The V gene lost 3 bases and the J gene lost 9 bases, with 9 bases spanning the gap. CDR3 coding DNA: TGTGCCATCAGTGACCAGAGCGGCATTCAGTACTTC. It yields the protein CAISDQSGIQYF.

Only a few counts were recorded for this clonotype. The gene calls are TRBV2 and TRBJ2-3; D is unclear. V shed 1 base and J shed 2 bases, with 7 bases lying between them. Per germline, CDR1 SNHLY and CDR2 FYNNEI. The CDR3 extends over 14 amino acids. CDR3 nucleotides: TGTGCCAGCAGTGAAGGGTGGGTCACAGATACGCAGTATTTT. It specifies CASSEGWVTDTQYF.

This chain uses TRBV12-3 or TRBV12-4 with TRBJ2-7, with D perhaps matching TRBD2 (5 bases). The CDR3 is 15 amino acids. Between the trimmed V and J ends, which lost 3 bases and 10 bases, there was a span of 22 bases. CDR3 coding DNA: TGTGCCAGCAGTTTCAATGGTCTAGCCAAAAATATTCAGTACTTC. Protein: CASSFNGLAKNIQYF.

J is TRBJ2-3 and V is TRBV9; 11 bases agree with TRBD2. The CDR3 runs to 18 residues. V trimming: 4 bases; J trimming: 6 bases; junction bases outside the gene matches: 16. Germline V gives CDR1 SGDLS, CDR2 YYNGEE. CDR3 loop: CASSTRAGLAVPRDTQYF. CDR3 in DNA: TGTGCCAGCAGCACCCGAGCGGGACTAGCGGTTCCTAGGGATACGCAGTATTTT.

This clonotype has just a few counts. The J gene is TRBJ2-3, the V gene TRBV11-2; 8 nucleotides agree with TRBD2. The CDR3 totals 15 residues. Per germline, CDR1 SGHAT and CDR2 FQNNGV. The V and J ends lost 0 bases and 7 bases, in that order; junction bases with no gene match: 6. For the CDR3, the DNA is TGTGCCAGCAGCTTAGACGGGGGGGCCGTTAATACGCAGTATTTT. It yields the protein CASSLDGGAVNTQYF.

The chain joins TRBV24-1 to TRBJ1-2; tentatively, D is TRBD1 (6 bases). V lost 3 bases, J lost 1 base, and 11 bases lay in between. There are 15 residues in the CDR3. Germline lookup yields CDR1 KGHDR and CDR2 SFDVKD. The CDR3 DNA is TGTGCCACCAGTGATGTCGGGGGGCATAACTATGGCTACACCTTC. This codes for CATSDVGGHNYGYTF.

The V gene is TRBV12-5, the J gene TRBJ2-5, with 8 bases lining up with TRBD2. Germline loops: CDR1 LGHNT, CDR2 FRNRAP. Unmatched junction bases numbered 10, after V lost 0 bases and J lost 4 bases. The CDR3 is 17 residues long. CDR3 DNA: TGTGCTAGTGGTTTGGTACTTGGTAGCGGGACCGGAGAGACCCAGTACTTC. This codes for CASGLVLGSGTGETQYF.

Regarding this clonotype: This clone may be a read error of a much larger clone one base away. CDR3: CASSESQGAHERYF. The CDR3 coding sequence is TGCGCCAGCAGTGAGTCACAGGGGGCACACGAGCGGTACTTC. The chain couples TRBV10-1 to TRBJ2-7, with TRBD1 matching 9 bases. CDR1 is WNHNN and CDR2 is SYGVQD in the germline V gene (reference sequence). This CDR3 is 14 amino acids long.

This clonotype was found a few times. V and J are TRBV20-1 and TRBJ2-3, with TRBD2 matching over 13 bases. This CDR3 comprises 16 residues. The germline gives CDR1 DFQATT, CDR2 SNEGSKA (reference sequence). The V gene end was trimmed by 6 bases and the J gene end by 7 bases; junction bases not matched to a gene: 13. The chain's CDR3 is CSATGVLAGGQNTQYF. DNA for the CDR3: TGCAGTGCCACGGGAGTACTAGCGGGGGGGCAAAATACGCAGTATTTT.

Worth noting for this clonotype: This clone may be a read error of a much larger clone one base away. The chain has TRBV29-1 and TRBJ2-1; 9 bases match TRBD1. This CDR3 is 13 amino acids long. Germline assignment: CDR1 SQVTM and CDR2 ANQGSEA. The CDR3 region has the DNA TGCAGCGCCGGACAGGGGACCTACACTGAGCAGTTCTTC. Its translation is CSAGQGTYTEQFF.